This TCR beta chain was found in a study of blood T cells in healthy people across ages. Study-level findings and limits: Any conclusive comparison of naive versus antigen-experienced cells was prevented by using unsorted PBMCs. As age increased, TCR beta diversity per million T cells fell in a roughly linear fashion.

As concerns this clonotype: The antigen remains undetermined.

It was with a sample-barcoded 5' primer and a J-beta primer mix that a second PCR of roughly 6 to 12 cycles was run. Tags on each cDNA molecule came from a template-switch adaptor with 12 random nucleotides. TCRdb fed the 5' RACE reads into MiXCR, producing one record per CDR3 protein. The repertoire holds approximately 690,000 distinct CDR3 sequences, with roughly 58% as singletons. The TCR originated in a man aged 55 to 70 in good health. Sequenced input: blood.

CDR3 loop: CATSDTLVDTQYF. The DNA for the CDR3 is TGTGCCACCAGTGATACCTTGGTAGATACGCAGTATTTT. J is TRBJ2-3 and V is TRBV24-1; D gene uncertain. V was shortened by 3 bases and J by 5 bases, with 8 bases between the two germline ends. The V gene's germline CDR1 is KGHDR and CDR2 SFDVKD. CDR3 size: 13 residues.